The clone carrying this T cell receptor (beta chain) was found many times. Its specificity is not known. Germline V gene data show CDR1 as LGHNA and CDR2 as YSLEER. The CDR3 extends over 16 amino acids. The V and J ends lost 0 bases and 2 bases respectively, with 13 bases between them. One entry per CDR3 protein, called by TCRdb with MiXCR from the 5' RACE reads. The table lists tens of thousands of distinct CDR3 sequences, 5.5% to 7.5% of them singletons. This record belongs to a study of early T cells in non-severe SARS-CoV-2 infection. Study summary: Sequencing was performed on bulk RNA from unsorted whole blood, leaving chains unpaired. Study findings and constraints: Clonotype matching in VDJdb favored anti-spike CD8 responses and did not capture private and CD4 specificities.

This sequence joins TRBV4-3 and TRBJ1-1, with D perhaps TRBD1 (6 bases). Sequenced sample: whole blood. This sequence was found in an adult who was a healthcare worker with PCR-confirmed SARS-CoV-2 infection or an uninfected control (not recorded which). CDR3 DNA sequence: TGCGCCAGCAGCCAAGAAAGGTGGGGGCGAAACACTGAAGCTTTCTTT. Translated, it gives CASSQERWGRNTEAFF.